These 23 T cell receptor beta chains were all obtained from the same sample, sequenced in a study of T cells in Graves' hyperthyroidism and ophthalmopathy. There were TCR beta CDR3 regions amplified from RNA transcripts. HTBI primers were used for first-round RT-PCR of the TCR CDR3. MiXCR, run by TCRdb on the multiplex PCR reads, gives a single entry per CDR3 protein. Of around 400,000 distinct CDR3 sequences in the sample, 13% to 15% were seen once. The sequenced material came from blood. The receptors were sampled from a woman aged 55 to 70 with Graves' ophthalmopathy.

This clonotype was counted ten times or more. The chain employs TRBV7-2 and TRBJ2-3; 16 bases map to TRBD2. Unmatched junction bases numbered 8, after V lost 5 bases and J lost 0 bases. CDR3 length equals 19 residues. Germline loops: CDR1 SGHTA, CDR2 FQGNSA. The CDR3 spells CASSGSGTSGRASTDTQYF. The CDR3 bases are TGTGCCAGCAGCGGATCCGGGACTAGCGGGAGGGCTAGCACAGATACGCAGTATTTT.

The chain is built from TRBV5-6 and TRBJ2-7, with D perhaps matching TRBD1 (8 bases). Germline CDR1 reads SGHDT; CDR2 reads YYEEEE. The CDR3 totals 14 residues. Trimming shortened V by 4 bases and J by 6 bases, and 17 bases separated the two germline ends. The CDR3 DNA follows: TGTGCCAGCAGCCTACAGGGGGGGACTATCGAGCAGTACTTC. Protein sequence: CASSLQGGTIEQYF.

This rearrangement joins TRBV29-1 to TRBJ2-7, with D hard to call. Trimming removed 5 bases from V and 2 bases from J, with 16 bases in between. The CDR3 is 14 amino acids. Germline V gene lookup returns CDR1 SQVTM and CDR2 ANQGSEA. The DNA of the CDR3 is TGCAGCGTTCGGGTTCCTGCCAGGCCCTACGAGCAGTACTTC. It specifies CSVRVPARPYEQYF.

As DNA, the CDR3 is TGTGCCAGCAGCCCTAGCGGGTTCTACGAGCAGTACTTC. It codes for CASSPSGFYEQYF. This chain links TRBV7-9 with TRBJ2-7; 8 bases are a match to TRBD2. V lost 5 bases, J lost 3 bases, and 3 bases stayed unmatched. Germline CDR1 SEHNR, CDR2 FQNEAQ (reference sequence). This CDR3 is built from 13 residues.

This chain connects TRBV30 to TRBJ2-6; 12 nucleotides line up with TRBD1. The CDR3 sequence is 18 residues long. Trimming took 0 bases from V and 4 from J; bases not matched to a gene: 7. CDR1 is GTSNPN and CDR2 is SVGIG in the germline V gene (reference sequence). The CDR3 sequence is CAWSVRDRGLAGANVLTF. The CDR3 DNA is TGTGCCTGGAGTGTACGGGACAGGGGGCTCGCGGGGGCCAACGTCCTGACTTTC.

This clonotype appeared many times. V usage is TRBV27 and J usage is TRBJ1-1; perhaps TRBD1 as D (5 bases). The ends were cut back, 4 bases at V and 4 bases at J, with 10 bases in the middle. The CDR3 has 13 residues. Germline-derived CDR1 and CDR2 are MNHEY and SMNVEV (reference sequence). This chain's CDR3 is CASSYGGGTEAFF. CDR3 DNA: TGTGCCAGCAGTTATGGGGGGGGCACTGAAGCTTTCTTT.

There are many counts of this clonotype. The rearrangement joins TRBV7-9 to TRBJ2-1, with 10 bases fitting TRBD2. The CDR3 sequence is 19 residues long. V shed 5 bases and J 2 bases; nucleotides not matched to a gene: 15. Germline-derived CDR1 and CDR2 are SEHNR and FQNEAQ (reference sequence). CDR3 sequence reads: CASSTRLAGPGPTYNEQFF. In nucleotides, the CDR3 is TGTGCCAGCAGCACGCGACTAGCGGGCCCTGGACCTACCTACAATGAGCAGTTCTTC.

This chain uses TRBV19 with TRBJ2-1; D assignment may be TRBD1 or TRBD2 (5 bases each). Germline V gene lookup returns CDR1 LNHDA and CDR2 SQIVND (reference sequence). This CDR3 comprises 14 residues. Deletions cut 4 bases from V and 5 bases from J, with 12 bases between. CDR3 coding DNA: TGTGCCAGTAGTAGGGACCCCGCCCACAATGAGCAGTTCTTC. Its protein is CASSRDPAHNEQFF.

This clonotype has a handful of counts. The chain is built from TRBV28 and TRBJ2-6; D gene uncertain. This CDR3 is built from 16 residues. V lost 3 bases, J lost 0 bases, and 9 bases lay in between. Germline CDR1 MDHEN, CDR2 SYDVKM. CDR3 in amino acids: CASSFGVYSGANVLTF. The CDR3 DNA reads TGTGCCAGCAGTTTCGGCGTGTACTCTGGGGCCAACGTCCTGACTTTC. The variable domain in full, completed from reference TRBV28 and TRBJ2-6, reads DVKVTQSSRYLVKRTGEKVFLECVQDMDHENMFWYRQDPGLGLRLIYFSYDVKMKEKGDIPEGYSVSREKKERFSLILESASTNQTSMYLCASSFGVYSGANVLTFGAGSRLTVL.

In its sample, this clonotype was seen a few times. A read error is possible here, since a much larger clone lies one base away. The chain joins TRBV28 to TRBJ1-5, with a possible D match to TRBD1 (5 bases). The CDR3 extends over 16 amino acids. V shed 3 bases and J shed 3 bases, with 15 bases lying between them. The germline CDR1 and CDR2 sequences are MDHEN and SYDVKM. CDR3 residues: CASSLGDGTLNQPQHF. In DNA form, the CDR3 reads TGTGCCAGCAGTTTGGGGGACGGAACCCTCAATCAGCCCCAGCATTTT.

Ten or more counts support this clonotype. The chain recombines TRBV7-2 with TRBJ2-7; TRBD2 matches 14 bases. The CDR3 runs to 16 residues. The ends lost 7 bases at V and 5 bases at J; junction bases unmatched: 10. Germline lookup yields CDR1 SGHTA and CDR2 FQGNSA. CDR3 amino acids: CASNPLGTSGSDEQYF. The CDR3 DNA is TGTGCCAGCAACCCACTAGGGACTAGCGGGAGCGACGAGCAGTACTTC.

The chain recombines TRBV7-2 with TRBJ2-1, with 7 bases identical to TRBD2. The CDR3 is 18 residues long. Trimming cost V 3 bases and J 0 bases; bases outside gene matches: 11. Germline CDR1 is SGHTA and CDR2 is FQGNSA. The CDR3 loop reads CASSLGRVQRSSYNEQFF. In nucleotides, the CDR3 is TGTGCCAGCAGCTTGGGGAGGGTTCAGAGAAGCTCCTACAATGAGCAGTTCTTC.

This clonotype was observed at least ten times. CDR3 bases: TGTGCCAGCAGCTCCCGGGGGCATGAGCAGTTCTTC. It encodes CASSSRGHEQFF. The chain combines TRBV11-2 with TRBJ2-1, with D perhaps being TRBD1 or TRBD2 (6 bases each). V lost 4 bases and J 8 bases, leaving 9 bases between the germline ends. CDR3 length equals 12 residues. The germline CDR1 and CDR2 sequences are SGHAT and FQNNGV.

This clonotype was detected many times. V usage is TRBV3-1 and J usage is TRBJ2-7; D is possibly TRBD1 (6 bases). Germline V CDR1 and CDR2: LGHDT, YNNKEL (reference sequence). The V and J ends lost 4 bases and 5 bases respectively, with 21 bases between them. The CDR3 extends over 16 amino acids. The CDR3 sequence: CASSPKPQTGSDEQYF. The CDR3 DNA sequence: TGTGCCAGCAGCCCCAAACCCCAAACAGGGAGCGACGAGCAGTACTTC.

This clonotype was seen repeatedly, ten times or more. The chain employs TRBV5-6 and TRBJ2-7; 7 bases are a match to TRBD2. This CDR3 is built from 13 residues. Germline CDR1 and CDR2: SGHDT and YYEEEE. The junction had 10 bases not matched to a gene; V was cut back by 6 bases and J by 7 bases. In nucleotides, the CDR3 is TGTGCCAGCATCGCCTCAGGAGCGGGGGAGCAGTACTTC. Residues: CASIASGAGEQYF.

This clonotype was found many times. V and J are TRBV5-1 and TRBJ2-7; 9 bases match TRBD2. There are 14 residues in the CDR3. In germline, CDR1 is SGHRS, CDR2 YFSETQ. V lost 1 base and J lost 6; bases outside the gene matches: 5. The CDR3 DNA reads TGCGCCAGCAGCTTGCTAGCGGGAATTGGCGAGCAGTACTTC. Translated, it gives CASSLLAGIGEQYF.

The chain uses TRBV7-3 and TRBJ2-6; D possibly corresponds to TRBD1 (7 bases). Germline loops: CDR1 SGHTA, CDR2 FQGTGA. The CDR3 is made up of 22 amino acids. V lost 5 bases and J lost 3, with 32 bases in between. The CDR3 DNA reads TGTGCCAGCAGCCTCCTCTCTTTAAATGCGGGACAGATGGCACTTGGGGCCAACGTCCTGACTTTC. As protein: CASSLLSLNAGQMALGANVLTF.

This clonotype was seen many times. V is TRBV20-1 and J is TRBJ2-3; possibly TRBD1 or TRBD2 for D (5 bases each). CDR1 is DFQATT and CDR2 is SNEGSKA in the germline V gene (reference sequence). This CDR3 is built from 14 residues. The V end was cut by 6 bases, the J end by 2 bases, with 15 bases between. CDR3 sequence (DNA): TGCAGTGCGGCCGGGGCGGACCTCACAGATACGCAGTATTTT. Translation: CSAAGADLTDTQYF.

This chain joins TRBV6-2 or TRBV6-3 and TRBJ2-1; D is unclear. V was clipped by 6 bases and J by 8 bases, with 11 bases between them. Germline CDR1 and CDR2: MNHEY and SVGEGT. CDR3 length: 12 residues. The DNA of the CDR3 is TGTGCCAGCAGCCGTATAGTCTATGAGCAGTTCTTC. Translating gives CASSRIVYEQFF.

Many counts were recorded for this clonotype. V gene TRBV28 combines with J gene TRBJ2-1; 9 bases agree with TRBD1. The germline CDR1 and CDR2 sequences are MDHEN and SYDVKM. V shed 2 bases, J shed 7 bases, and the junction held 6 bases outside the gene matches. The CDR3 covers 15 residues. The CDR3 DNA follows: TGTGCCAGCAGTTTACTATCGACAGGGGGGAATGAGCAGTTCTTC. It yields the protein CASSLLSTGGNEQFF.

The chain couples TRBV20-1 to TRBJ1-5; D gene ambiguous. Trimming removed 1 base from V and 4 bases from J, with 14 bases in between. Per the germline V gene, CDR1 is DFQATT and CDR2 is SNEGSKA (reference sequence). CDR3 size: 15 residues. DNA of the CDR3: TGCAGTGCTAGAGTGGAGGGCCGGTCGAATCAGCCCCAGCATTTT. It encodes CSARVEGRSNQPQHF.

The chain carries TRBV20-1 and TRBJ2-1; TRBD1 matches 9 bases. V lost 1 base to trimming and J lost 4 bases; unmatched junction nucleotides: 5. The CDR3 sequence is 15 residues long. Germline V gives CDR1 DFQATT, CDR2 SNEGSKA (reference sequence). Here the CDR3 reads CSARVWDRDYNEQFF. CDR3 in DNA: TGCAGTGCTAGAGTATGGGACAGGGATTACAATGAGCAGTTCTTC.

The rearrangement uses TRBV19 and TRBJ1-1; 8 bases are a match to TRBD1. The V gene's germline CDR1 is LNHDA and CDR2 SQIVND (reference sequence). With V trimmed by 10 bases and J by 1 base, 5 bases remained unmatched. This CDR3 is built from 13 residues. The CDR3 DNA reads TGTGCCACCCGGACAGGGCAGAACACTGAAGCTTTCTTT. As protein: CATRTGQNTEAFF.